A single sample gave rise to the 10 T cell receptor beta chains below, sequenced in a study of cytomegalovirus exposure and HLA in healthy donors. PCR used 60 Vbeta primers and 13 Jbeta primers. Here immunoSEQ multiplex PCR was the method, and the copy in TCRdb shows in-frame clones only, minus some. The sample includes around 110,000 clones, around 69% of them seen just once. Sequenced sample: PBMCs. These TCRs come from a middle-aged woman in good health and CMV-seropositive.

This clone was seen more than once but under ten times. The CDR3 bases are TGTGCCACCGACCGGGGGACGAACGAGCAGTACTTC. Its protein is CATDRGTNEQYF. The chain links TRBV28 to TRBJ2-7, with D maybe TRBD2 (6 bases). The V gene lost 10 bases and the J gene lost 5 bases, with 15 bases spanning the gap. There are 12 residues in the CDR3. Germline lookup yields CDR1 MDHEN and CDR2 SYDVKM.

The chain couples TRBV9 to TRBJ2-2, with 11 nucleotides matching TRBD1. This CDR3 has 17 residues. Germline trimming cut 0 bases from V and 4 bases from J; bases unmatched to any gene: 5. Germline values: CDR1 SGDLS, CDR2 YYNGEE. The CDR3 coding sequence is TGTGCCAGCAGCGTAGGGGGACAGGGGGTCCTCACCGGGGAGCTGTTTTTT. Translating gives CASSVGGQGVLTGELFF.

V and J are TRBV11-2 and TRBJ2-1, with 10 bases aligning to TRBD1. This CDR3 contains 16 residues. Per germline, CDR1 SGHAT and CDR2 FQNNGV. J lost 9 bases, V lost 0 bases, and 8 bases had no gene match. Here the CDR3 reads CASSLDGGQGTVEQFF. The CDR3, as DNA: TGTGCCAGCAGCTTAGATGGGGGACAGGGGACGGTTGAGCAGTTCTTC.

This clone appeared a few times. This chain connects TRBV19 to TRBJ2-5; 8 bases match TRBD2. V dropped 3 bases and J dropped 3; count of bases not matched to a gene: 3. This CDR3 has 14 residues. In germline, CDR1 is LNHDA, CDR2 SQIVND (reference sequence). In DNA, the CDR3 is TGTGCCAGTAGTATCAGAGCGGGAGAAGAGACCCAGTACTTC. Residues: CASSIRAGEETQYF.

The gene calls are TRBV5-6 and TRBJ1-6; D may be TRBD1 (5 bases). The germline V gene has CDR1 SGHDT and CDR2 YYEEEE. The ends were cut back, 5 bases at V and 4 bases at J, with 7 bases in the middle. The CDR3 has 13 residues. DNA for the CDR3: TGTGCCAGCAGGGGGCAATATAATTCACCCCTCCACTTT. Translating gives CASRGQYNSPLHF.

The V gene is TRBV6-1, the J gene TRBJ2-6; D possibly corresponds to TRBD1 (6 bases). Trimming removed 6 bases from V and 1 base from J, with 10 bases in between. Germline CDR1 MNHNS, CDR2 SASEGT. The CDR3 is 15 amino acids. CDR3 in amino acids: CASSRDRSGANVLTF. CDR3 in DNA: TGTGCCAGCAGCCGAGACAGGTCTGGGGCCAACGTCCTGACTTTC.

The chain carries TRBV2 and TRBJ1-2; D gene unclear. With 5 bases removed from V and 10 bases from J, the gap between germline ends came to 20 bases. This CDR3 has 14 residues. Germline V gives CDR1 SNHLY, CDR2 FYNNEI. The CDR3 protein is CASSSDVGASHYTF. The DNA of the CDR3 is TGTGCCAGCAGTTCCGATGTGGGCGCGTCCCACTACACCTTC.

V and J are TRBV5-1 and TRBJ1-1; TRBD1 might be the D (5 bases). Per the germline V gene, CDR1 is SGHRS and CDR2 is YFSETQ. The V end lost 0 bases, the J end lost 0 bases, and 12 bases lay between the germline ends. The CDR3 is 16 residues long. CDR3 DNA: TGCGCCAGCAGCTTGGGCTGGCCGGACATGAACACTGAAGCTTTCTTT. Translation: CASSLGWPDMNTEAFF.

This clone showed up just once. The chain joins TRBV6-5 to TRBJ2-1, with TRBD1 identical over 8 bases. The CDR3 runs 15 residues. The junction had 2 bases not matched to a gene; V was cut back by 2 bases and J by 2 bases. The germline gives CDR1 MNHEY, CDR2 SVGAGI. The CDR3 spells CASSYRDRTYNEQFF. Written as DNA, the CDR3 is TGTGCCAGCAGTTACCGGGACAGGACCTACAATGAGCAGTTCTTC.

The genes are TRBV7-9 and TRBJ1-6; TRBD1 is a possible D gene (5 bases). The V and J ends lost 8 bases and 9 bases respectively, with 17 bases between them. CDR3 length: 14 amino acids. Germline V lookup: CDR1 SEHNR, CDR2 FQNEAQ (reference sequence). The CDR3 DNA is TGTGCCAGCGGTGGGGGGATCGCCGCTTCACCCCTCCACTTT. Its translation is CASGGGIAASPLHF.